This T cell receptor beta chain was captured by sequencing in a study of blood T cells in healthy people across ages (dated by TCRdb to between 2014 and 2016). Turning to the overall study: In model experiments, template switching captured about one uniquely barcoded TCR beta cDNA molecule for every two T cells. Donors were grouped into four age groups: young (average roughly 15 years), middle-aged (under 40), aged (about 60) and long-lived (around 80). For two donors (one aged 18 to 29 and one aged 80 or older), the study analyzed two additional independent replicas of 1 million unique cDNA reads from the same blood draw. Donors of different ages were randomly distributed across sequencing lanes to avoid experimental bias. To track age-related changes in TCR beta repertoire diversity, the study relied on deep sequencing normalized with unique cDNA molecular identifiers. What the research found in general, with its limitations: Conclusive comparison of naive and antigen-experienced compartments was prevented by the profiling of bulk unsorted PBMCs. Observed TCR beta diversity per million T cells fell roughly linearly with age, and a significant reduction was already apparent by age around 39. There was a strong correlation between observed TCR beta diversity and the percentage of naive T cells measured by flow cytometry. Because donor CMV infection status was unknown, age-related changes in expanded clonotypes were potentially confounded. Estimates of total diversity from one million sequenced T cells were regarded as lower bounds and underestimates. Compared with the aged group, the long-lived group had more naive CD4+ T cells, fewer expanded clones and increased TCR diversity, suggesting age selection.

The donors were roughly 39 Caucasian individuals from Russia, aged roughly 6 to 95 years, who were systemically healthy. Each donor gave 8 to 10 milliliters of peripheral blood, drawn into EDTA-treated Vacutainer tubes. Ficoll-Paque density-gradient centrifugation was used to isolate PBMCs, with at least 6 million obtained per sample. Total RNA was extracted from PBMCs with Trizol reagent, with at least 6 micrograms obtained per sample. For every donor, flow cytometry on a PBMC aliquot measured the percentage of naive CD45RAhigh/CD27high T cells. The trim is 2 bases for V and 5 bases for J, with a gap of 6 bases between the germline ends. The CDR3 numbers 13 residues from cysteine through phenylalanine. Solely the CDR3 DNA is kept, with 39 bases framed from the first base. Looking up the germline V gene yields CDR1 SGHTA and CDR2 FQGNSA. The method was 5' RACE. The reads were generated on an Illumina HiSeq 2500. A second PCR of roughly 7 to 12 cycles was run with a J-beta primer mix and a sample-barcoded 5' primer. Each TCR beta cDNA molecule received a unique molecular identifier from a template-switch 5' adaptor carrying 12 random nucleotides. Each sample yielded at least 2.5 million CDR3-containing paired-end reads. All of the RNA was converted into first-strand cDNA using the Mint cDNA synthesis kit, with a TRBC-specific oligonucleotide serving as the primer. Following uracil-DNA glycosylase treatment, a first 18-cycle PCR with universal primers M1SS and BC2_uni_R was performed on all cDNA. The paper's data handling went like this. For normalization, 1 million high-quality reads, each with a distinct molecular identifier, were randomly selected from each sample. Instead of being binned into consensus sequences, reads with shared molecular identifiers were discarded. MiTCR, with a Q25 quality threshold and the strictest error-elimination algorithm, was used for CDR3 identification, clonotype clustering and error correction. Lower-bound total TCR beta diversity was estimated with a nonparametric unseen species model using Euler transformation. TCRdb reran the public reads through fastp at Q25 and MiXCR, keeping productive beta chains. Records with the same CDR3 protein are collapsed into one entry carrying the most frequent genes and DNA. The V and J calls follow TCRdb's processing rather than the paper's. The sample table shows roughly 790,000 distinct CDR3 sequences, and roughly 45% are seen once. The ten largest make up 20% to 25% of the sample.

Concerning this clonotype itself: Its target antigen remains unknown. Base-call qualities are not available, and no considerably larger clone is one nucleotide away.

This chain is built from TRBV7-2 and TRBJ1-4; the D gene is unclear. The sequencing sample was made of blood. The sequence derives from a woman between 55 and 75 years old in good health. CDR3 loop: CASSLRLNEKLFF. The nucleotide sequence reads TGTGCCAGCAGCTTACGGTTAAATGAAAAACTGTTTTTT.